These T cell receptor beta chains were read from a single sample in a study of T cell changes during pregnancy in multiple sclerosis. Clones were read by immunoSEQ multiplex PCR, and TCRdb kept only the in-frame ones, dropping some. The data hold some 120,000 clones, with roughly 92% observed a single time. Sequencing used peripheral blood, obtained before pregnancy. The source of these receptors is a female donor with multiple sclerosis, enrolled in a pregnancy study. Both conserved end residues are part of each CDR3.

V	J	CDR3
TRBV27	TRBJ2-1	CASSLLGLAGGNEQFF
TRBV4-2	TRBJ2-3	CASSQVLADTDTQYF
TRBV5-1	TRBJ2-1	CASRARLNPNEQFF
TRBV7-9	TRBJ2-5	CASSFLIQETQYF
TRBV5-4	TRBJ2-2	CASSPPTGVNTGELFF
TRBV6-6	TRBJ1-1	CASSPLSEAFF
TRBV9	TRBJ1-1	CASSPGQGTEAFF
TRBV11-2	TRBJ1-1	CASRVSGGWGTEAFF
TRBV28	TRBJ1-1	CASSFGGGTEAFF
TRBV4-2	TRBJ2-3	CASSQDHLAGITDYPDTQYF
TRBV10-2	TRBJ1-4	CASSENGQLNEKLFF
TRBV6-5	TRBJ2-7	CASRPDSSYEQYF
TRBV9	TRBJ2-3	CASSVVTGLTDTQYF
TRBV11-1	TRBJ2-2	CASSPSTGGTGELFF
TRBV30	TRBJ2-2	CAWRGTSSRKDTGELFF
TRBV19	TRBJ2-7	CASSRGQGNDEQYF
TRBV30	TRBJ2-1	CAWGRRASYNEQFF
TRBV6-4	TRBJ2-6	CASSGGSGANVLTF
TRBV5-1	TRBJ1-1	CASSLGQLEFMNTEAFF
TRBV4-1	TRBJ1-2	CASSQGQGADYGYTF
TRBV6-1	TRBJ1-1	CASQDRGWDTEAFF
TRBV2	TRBJ1-2	CASRLGQGYTF